This TCR beta chain was identified during a study of T cell responses to AZD1222 COVID-19 vaccine. The repertoire was sequenced with immunoSEQ multiplex PCR; TCRdb's copy has only in-frame clones and lacks some. The data show tens of thousands of clones, around nine tenths seen once. CDR3 length: 16 amino acids. Germline V gene data show CDR1 as LGHNA and CDR2 as YSLEER. V gave up 0 bases and J gave up 3 bases; unmatched junction bases: 3. As to this clone: The target antigen is unknown.

Notes on the study in general: The study found Spike-specific TCR breadth and depth rose after two AZD1222 doses. Unmutated variant regions are reportedly the target of nearly half of TCRs that are spike-specific. Among the donors, most were white British and more were female, and clonal diversity was possibly underestimated.

This receptor was taken from an adult in good health. The specimen was peripheral blood, collected on day 0 of MenACWY control vaccination. V usage is TRBV4-3 and J usage is TRBJ2-3, with 10 nucleotides matching TRBD1. CDR3 in amino acids: CASSQDRTGGTDTQYF. CDR3 nucleotide sequence: TGCGCCAGCAGCCAAGATAGGACAGGGGGGACAGATACGCAGTATTTT.